The T cell receptor (beta chain) described here comes from a study of identifying expanded T cells in peripheral blood (dated by TCRdb to the late 2010s). With regard to the full study: Separate aliquots of the same genomic DNA pool were sequenced to produce technical replicates, and four replicates were compared in pairs. General findings and caveats noted by the study authors: The authors expected that over much longer intervals, such as months to years, biological variance in healthy repertoires might increase even further. Variance in clone template counts between approximately 2-week samples significantly increased with total template count across all healthy donors. Both the number of clones called differentially abundant and the false-positive rate were significantly reduced by the beta-binomial model across all healthy-donor time intervals. The binomial model flagged approximately 1.3 differentially abundant clones between technical replicates but 15 to 17 over around two weeks and approximately 18 over around 4 weeks.

To note about this clone: Its target antigen remains unknown. No qualities accompany the bases; no much larger clone lies one base away.

During the collection period, no infections or other immune events were recorded for the healthy donors. Blood repertoires from healthy donors were used as a training cohort for calibrating time-dependent variance in a beta-binomial model of differential abundance of T-cell clones. The training cohort was composed of approximately 10 healthy donors, 3 female and 7 male. An age range of roughly 29 to 65 years, with an average of roughly 45 years, was recorded for the donors. Whole blood was collected from each healthy donor at three time points spaced about 14 days apart and obtained from a commercial supplier. For immunosequencing, genomic DNA was extracted from whole blood that had not been sorted. The immunoSEQ Assay, which uses bias-controlled multiplex PCR amplification of genomic DNA, was used to profile TCRbeta CDR3 regions. As for the original processing: To quantify the absolute abundance of each unique TCRbeta CDR3 region, the sequences were collapsed and filtered. Differential abundance was tested with a binomial (Fisher-equivalent) model and with a beta-binomial model adding time-dependent variance fitted from healthy donors. Any clone with fewer than 5 combined templates was excluded, and a clone was called differentially abundant if its Benjamini-Hochberg FDR was below 0.01. Using the form v = (b*log(k)+a)^2, the beta-binomial variance was modeled as a function of the total template count across the two samples. Imported from immuneACCESS, the table was reduced by TCRdb to in-frame sequences with V and J called. These copies leave out some clones; in studies compared against another copy, an unresolved V gene accounts for under half, and the cause of the remainder is not known. The DNA was the basis for D and trimming; V, J and clone size are from that table. The sample table lists 75,000 to 95,000 clones, about nine tenths of them with a count of one. The ten largest clones add up to around 2.8% of the sample.

The origin of this receptor is a person aged 18 to 70 in good health. Sequencing was carried out using blood.

The CDR3 protein sequence reads: CAISTGTGGSYEQYF. The DNA sequence is TGTGCCATCAGTACCGGGACAGGGGGCTCCTACGAGCAGTACTTC. The chain is encoded by TRBV10-3 joined to TRBJ2-5; the central 11 bases match TRBD1. The J call may be faulty, since TRBJ2-7 better matches the DNA end. As encoded in the germline V gene, CDR1 is ENHRY while CDR2 is SYGVKD. The CDR3 runs 15 amino acids, cysteine and phenylalanine included. Only the CDR3 region is kept as DNA, spanning 45 bases read in frame from base 1.